This is a list of T cell receptor beta chains from one sample in a study of T cell responses to AZD1222 COVID-19 vaccine. Libraries were prepared by immunoSEQ multiplex PCR; TCRdb keeps only in-frame clonotypes and omits some of them. The sample comprises some 140,000 clones, around 90% of which are singletons, and around 2.7% rests with the top ten. The sample here was peripheral blood, taken on day 0 of AZD1222 vaccination. These receptors were collected from an adult in good health. CDR3s include the opening cysteine and the closing phenylalanine or tryptophan. Fields, in order: D gene, clone size, J gene, V gene, CDR3 protein, CDR3 DNA. The D gene is left open where the match is weak. The listing skips clone size in some rows; elsewhere it reads once, few, many or a size class.

NA NA TRBJ2-5 TRBV18 CASSQEETQYF TGTGCCAGCTCACAAGAAGAGACCCAGTACTTC
TRBD2 NA TRBJ2-1 TRBV5-4 CASNQLAAYNEQFF TGTGCCAGCAACCAACTAGCGGCCTACAATGAGCAGTTCTTC
TRBD2 NA TRBJ2-2 TRBV10-2 CASTQGLAGITGELFF TGCGCCAGCACCCAGGGCCTAGCGGGGATCACCGGGGAGCTGTTTTTT
NA NA TRBJ1-3 TRBV10-3 CAISGHSGNTIYF TGTGCCATCTCGGGGCACTCTGGAAACACCATATATTTT
NA NA TRBJ1-2 TRBV6-5 CASRPWGVGYGYTF TGTGCCAGCAGACCTTGGGGGGTGGGCTATGGCTACACCTTC
TRBD2 NA TRBJ2-5 TRBV24-1 CATSGRGAETQYF TGTGCCACCAGTGGGCGGGGGGCTGAGACCCAGTACTTC
NA NA TRBJ1-4 TRBV7-9 CASSLQGLNEKLFF TGTGCCAGCAGCTTACAGGGCCTTAATGAAAAACTGTTTTTT
TRBD1 NA TRBJ1-1 TRBV4-2 CASSLRTGETMNTEAFF TGTGCCAGCAGCCTACGGACAGGCGAAACCATGAACACTGAAGCTTTCTTT
NA NA TRBJ2-7 TRBV28 CASVKPYTYEQYF TGTGCCAGCGTCAAACCCTACACCTACGAGCAGTACTTC
NA NA TRBJ1-6 TRBV6-5 CASTGRGNSPLHF TGTGCCAGCACTGGAAGGGGGAATTCACCCCTCCACTTT
TRBD2 NA TRBJ2-7 TRBV7-9 CASSPPGLGDEQYF TGTGCCAGCAGCCCTCCGGGACTAGGGGACGAGCAGTACTTC
TRBD2 few TRBJ2-1 TRBV7-2 CASSLVSGAGGYNEQFF TGTGCCAGCAGCTTAGTAAGTGGCGCGGGAGGCTACAATGAGCAGTTCTTC
TRBD1 NA TRBJ1-1 TRBV3-1/TRBV3-2 CASSRGTDTEAFF TGTGCCAGCAGCCGGGGGACAGACACTGAAGCTTTCTTT
TRBD1 NA TRBJ2-6 TRBV7-2 CAREGQLSGANVLTF TGTGCCCGTGAGGGACAGCTCTCTGGGGCCAACGTCCTGACTTTC
NA NA TRBJ2-7 TRBV15 CATSIFRDGPYEQYF TGTGCCACCAGCATTTTCCGGGACGGTCCCTACGAGCAGTACTTC
NA NA TRBJ1-5 TRBV20-1 CSARGWGQHF TGCAGTGCTCGGGGCTGGGGCCAGCATTTT
TRBD2 NA TRBJ2-1 TRBV5-1 CASSNSGRYNEQFF TGCGCCAGCAGCAACAGCGGGAGGTACAATGAGCAGTTCTTC
NA NA TRBJ1-2 TRBV28 CASSFLTNRHYGYTF TGTGCCAGCAGCTTTCTTACTAACAGGCACTATGGCTACACCTTC
NA NA TRBJ2-4 TRBV5-1 CASSFGQIRDIQYF TGCGCCAGCAGCTTCGGACAAATTCGGGACATTCAGTACTTC
TRBD1 NA TRBJ1-4 TRBV27 CATRGNEKLFF TGTGCCACCAGGGGGAATGAAAAACTGTTTTTT
NA NA TRBJ1-6 TRBV3-1/TRBV3-2 CASSPSYNSPLHF TGTGCCAGCAGCCCCTCCTATAATTCACCCCTCCACTTT
NA NA TRBJ1-5 TRBV4-1 CASSQLVDQPQHF TGCGCCAGCAGCCAATTGGTTGATCAGCCCCAGCATTTT
NA NA TRBJ1-2 TRBV11-2 CASSLWGQTYGYTF TGTGCCAGCAGTCTATGGGGGCAGACTTATGGCTACACCTTC
NA NA TRBJ2-1 TRBV7-7 CASSPRVTYNEQFF TGTGCCAGCAGCCCGAGGGTGACCTACAATGAGCAGTTCTTC
NA NA TRBJ1-2 TRBV6-1 CASRTRRGGYTF TGTGCCAGCAGGACACGGAGGGGAGGCTACACCTTC
TRBD2 few TRBJ2-5 TRBV24-1 CATSAGGGWETQYF TGTGCCACCAGTGCGGGAGGGGGTTGGGAGACCCAGTACTTC
NA NA TRBJ1-2 TRBV30 CAWIDKTARRYGYTF TGTGCCTGGATTGATAAGACAGCCCGGCGCTATGGCTACACCTTC
NA NA TRBJ2-7 TRBV28 CASTPGRAYEQYF TGTGCCAGCACCCCGGGGAGAGCCTACGAGCAGTACTTC
NA NA TRBJ1-1 TRBV6-5 CASSYSTGKAFF TGTGCCAGCAGTTACTCCACAGGGAAAGCTTTCTTT
NA NA TRBJ1-2 TRBV2 CASSPTENYGYTF TGTGCCAGCAGTCCTACAGAGAACTATGGCTACACCTTC
NA NA TRBJ1-1 TRBV12-3/TRBV12-4 CASSFYGNTEAFF TGTGCCAGCAGTTTTTATGGGAACACTGAAGCTTTCTTT
NA NA TRBJ1-1 TRBV18 CASSSSGNTEAFF TGTGCCAGCTCAAGTTCAGGGAACACTGAAGCTTTCTTT